The 25 T cell receptor beta chains in this list originate from one sample, sequenced in a study of OX40 agonist ivuxolimab in advanced cancers. Only in-frame clones appear in the TCRdb table, and some are missing; sequencing was by immunoSEQ multiplex PCR. The sample contains roughly 19,000 clones, approximately 85% of which appear only once. This specimen was CD4+ or CD8+ T cells sorted from blood, taken in a trial of the OX40 agonist ivuxolimab. These receptors all stem from an adult with an advanced solid tumor such as melanoma, head and neck, liver or kidney cancer.

This clone was counted once. V is TRBV4-1 and J is TRBJ1-1; no reliable D call. Per the germline V gene, CDR1 is MGHRA and CDR2 is YSYEKL. The CDR3 has 14 residues. The V gene lost 0 bases and the J gene lost 6 bases, with 11 bases spanning the gap. CDR3 region: CASSQESQQAEAFF. CDR3 bases: TGCGCCAGCAGCCAAGAATCCCAACAAGCTGAAGCTTTCTTT.

This chain joins TRBV19 and TRBJ2-1; D remains unclear. V lost 8 bases and J lost 7, with 15 bases in between. The CDR3 is 13 amino acids. The V gene's germline CDR1 is LNHDA and CDR2 SQIVND (reference sequence). DNA for the CDR3: TGTGCCAGTTCCGAAAGCATAGGGAATGAGCAGTTCTTC. It specifies CASSESIGNEQFF.

The rearrangement links TRBV5-6 to TRBJ1-5, with 8 bases lining up with TRBD1. The CDR3 is made up of 15 amino acids. V lost 0 bases and J lost 7; bases outside the gene matches: 6. CDR1 and CDR2 from the germline V gene are SGHDT and YYEEEE. This CDR3 is CASSLGQGPKQPQHF. The CDR3 nucleotides are TGTGCCAGCAGCTTGGGACAGGGGCCGAAACAGCCCCAGCATTTT. Looking up the rest from reference TRBV5-6 and TRBJ1-5 gives the full variable domain: DAGVTQSPTHLIKTRGQQVTLRCSPKSGHDTVSWYQQALGQGPQFIFQYYEEEERQRGNFPDRFSGHQFPNYSSELNVNALLLGDSALYLCASSLGQGPKQPQHFGDGTRLSIL.

This chain uses TRBV5-1 with TRBJ2-3, with 7 bases lining up with TRBD1. The CDR3 is made up of 15 amino acids. V was pared by 0 bases and J by 5 bases, with 6 bases of the junction left unmatched. Germline CDR1 SGHRS, CDR2 YFSETQ. The CDR3 DNA sequence: TGCGCCAGCAGCTTGGCCGGACAGGTTATAGATACGCAGTATTTT. It codes for CASSLAGQVIDTQYF.

This clone was found a few times. Here the CDR3 DNA reads TGTGCCAGCAGTTACATTCAGGGCTACGAGCAGTACTTC. Translated, it gives CASSYIQGYEQYF. J is TRBJ2-7 and V is TRBV6-6, with TRBD1 as a possible D gene (5 bases). The CDR3 is 13 residues long. Trimming cost V 2 bases and J 3 bases, with 8 bases left between them. Per germline, CDR1 MNHNY and CDR2 SVGAGI (reference sequence).

The chain joins TRBV7-6 to TRBJ2-1, with TRBD2 matching over 12 bases. V lost 1 base, J lost 0 bases, and 4 bases stayed unmatched. CDR1 and CDR2 (germline): SGHVS, FNYEAQ. CDR3 length: 18 residues. CDR3 nucleotide sequence: TGTGCCAGCAGCTTAGAAACTAGCGGGGGGAGCTCCTACAATGAGCAGTTCTTC. Protein: CASSLETSGGSSYNEQFF.

This clone was counted only a few times. The V gene is TRBV6-5, the J gene TRBJ2-1; D possibly uses TRBD1 or TRBD2 (6 bases each). With 2 bases removed from V and 10 bases from J, the gap between germline ends came to 18 bases. Germline V lookup: CDR1 MNHEY, CDR2 SVGAGI. The CDR3 is 15 residues long. The CDR3 nucleotides read TGTGCCAGCAGTTACCCCACCCACGGGGGCGCGGAGCAGTTCTTC. Translation: CASSYPTHGGAEQFF.

This chain joins TRBV7-9 and TRBJ1-5; 7 positions match TRBD1. Germline lookup yields CDR1 SEHNR and CDR2 FQNEAQ (reference sequence). The CDR3 is made up of 15 amino acids. V was pared by 4 bases and J by 5 bases, with 8 bases of the junction left unmatched. The DNA of the CDR3 is TGTGCCAGCAGCTCAGGGGGACAGACTGATCAGCCCCAGCATTTT. This encodes CASSSGGQTDQPQHF.

Concerning this clone itself: Other DNA variants within this sample encode the same CDR3. The rearrangement joins TRBV7-2 to TRBJ2-6, with D perhaps TRBD1 (6 bases). Germline CDR1 is SGHTA and CDR2 is FQGNSA. The V end was cut by 3 bases, the J end by 4 bases, with 10 bases between. This CDR3 is built from 15 residues. This CDR3 is CASSLDSSGANVLTF. The CDR3 DNA reads TGTGCCAGCAGCTTGGACAGCTCCGGGGCCAACGTCCTGACTTTC.

This chain joins TRBV6-5 and TRBJ2-7; the match to TRBD1 covers 9 bases. The CDR3 has 15 amino acids. The J segment lost 3 bases and the V segment lost 7 bases, leaving 10 bases of the junction unmatched. CDR1 and CDR2 from the germline V gene are MNHEY and SVGAGI. The CDR3 loop is CASTLFRTGDYEQYF. CDR3 DNA: TGTGCCAGCACCCTATTCAGGACAGGGGACTACGAGCAGTACTTC.

The table lists this clone with a count of one. The chain has TRBV25-1 and TRBJ1-5; 9 nucleotides match TRBD1. Germline values: CDR1 MGHDK, CDR2 SYGVNS. The V gene end was trimmed by 4 bases and the J gene end by 6 bases; junction bases not matched to a gene: 4. This CDR3 has 14 amino acids. CDR3 nucleotide sequence: TGTGCCAGCAGTGGTGGGACAGGGCTTCAGCCCCAGCATTTT. Its protein is CASSGGTGLQPQHF.

V and J are TRBV29-1 and TRBJ1-2; no firm D call. Germline V CDR1 and CDR2: SQVTM, ANQGSEA. CDR3 length: 11 residues. The germline V and J ends were trimmed by 4 bases and 3 bases, with 6 bases remaining between them. For the CDR3, the DNA is TGCAGCGTTGCCATGGACTATGGCTACACCTTC. As protein: CSVAMDYGYTF.

In its sample, this clone ranks as medium-sized. The chain couples TRBV18 to TRBJ2-2; D possibly corresponds to TRBD2 (5 bases). The CDR3 is 17 residues long. Trimming took off 5 bases at V and 1 base at J, with 17 bases between the two ends. Per the germline V gene, CDR1 is KGHSH and CDR2 is LQKENI. The CDR3 loop is CASSESGDTLNTGELFF. The DNA for the CDR3 is TGTGCCAGCTCAGAAAGCGGAGATACGTTGAACACCGGGGAGCTGTTTTTT.

This chain connects TRBV7-9 to TRBJ2-7; 7 positions match TRBD1. From germline, CDR1 is SEHNR and CDR2 FQNEAQ (reference sequence). The J segment lost 2 bases and the V segment lost 5 bases, leaving 9 bases of the junction unmatched. The CDR3 is 15 residues long. The CDR3 DNA follows: TGTGCCAGCAGCACAACAGGGCAGGGGGCCTACGAGCAGTACTTC. Its translation: CASSTTGQGAYEQYF. Combining the CDR3 with reference TRBV7-9 and TRBJ2-7 gives the whole variable domain DTGVSQNPRHKITKRGQNVTFRCDPISEHNRLYWYRQTLGQGPEFLTYFQNEAQLEKSRLLSDRFSAERPKGSFSTLEIQRTEQGDSAMYLCASSTTGQGAYEQYFGPGTRLTVT.

The genes are TRBV9 and TRBJ2-2; 7 bases are shared with TRBD2. Looked up from germline, CDR1 is SGDLS and CDR2 is YYNGEE. The CDR3 consists of 18 residues. J was trimmed by 3 bases and V by 3 bases; bases with no gene match: 14. Here the CDR3 reads CASSAPPGGGTYTGELFF. In DNA, the CDR3 is TGTGCCAGCAGCGCCCCGCCGGGCGGGGGTACATACACCGGGGAGCTGTTTTTT.

J is TRBJ2-6 and V is TRBV9, with unresolved D. Germline CDR1 is SGDLS and CDR2 is YYNGEE. The CDR3 contains 13 residues. Trimming pared 5 bases from V and 0 bases from J, leaving 3 bases between. Here the CDR3 DNA reads TGTGCCAGCAGTGACTCTGGGGCCAACGTCCTGACTTTC. Its protein is CASSDSGANVLTF.

The gene calls are TRBV13 and TRBJ2-2; D gene uncertain. V was pared by 3 bases and J by 6 bases, with 2 bases between. Germline lookup yields CDR1 PRHDT and CDR2 FYEKMQ (reference sequence). This CDR3 is 11 amino acids long. CDR3: CASSFSGELFF. The DNA of the CDR3 is TGTGCCAGCAGCTTTTCCGGGGAGCTGTTTTTT. Drawing the rest from reference TRBV13 and TRBJ2-2, the complete variable domain is AAGVIQSPRHLIKEKRETATLKCYPIPRHDTVYWYQQGPGQDPQFLISFYEKMQSDKGSIPDRFSAQQFSDYHSELNMSSLELGDSALYFCASSFSGELFFGEGSRLTVL.

The chain joins TRBV7-9 to TRBJ1-5; 9 bases are a match to TRBD1. Trimming cost V 4 bases and J 5 bases; bases outside gene matches: 6. There are 15 residues in the CDR3. Germline CDR1 and CDR2: SEHNR and FQNEAQ (reference sequence). The CDR3 nucleotides are TGTGCCAGCAGCTCAATGGGACAGGGAGATCAGCCCCAGCATTTT. It codes for CASSSMGQGDQPQHF.

There are a few counts of this clone. V usage is TRBV19 and J usage is TRBJ2-1; tentative D call: TRBD2 (5 bases). The CDR3 has 13 amino acids. With 3 bases removed from V and 7 bases from J, the gap between germline ends came to 10 bases. Germline CDR1 is LNHDA and CDR2 is SQIVND (reference sequence). DNA for the CDR3: TGTGCCAGTAGTATTCTTCCGGGGAATGAGCAGTTCTTC. The encoded protein is CASSILPGNEQFF. The whole variable domain, remainder taken from reference TRBV19 and TRBJ2-1, is DGGITQSPKYLFRKEGQNVTLSCEQNLNHDAMYWYRQDPGQGLRLIYYSQIVNDFQKGDIAEGYSVSREKKESFPLTVTSAQKNPTAFYLCASSILPGNEQFFGPGTRLTVL.

This chain uses TRBV11-1 with TRBJ1-4; perhaps TRBD1 as D (6 bases). The V end was cut by 5 bases, the J end by 13 bases, with 14 bases between. Germline V gene lookup returns CDR1 SGHAT and CDR2 FQDESV (reference sequence). This CDR3 is built from 12 residues. Here the CDR3 DNA reads TGTGCCAGCAGCGGGGAGGACAGCAGACTGTTTTTT. As protein: CASSGEDSRLFF. The variable domain in full, completed from reference TRBV11-1 and TRBJ1-4, reads EAEVAQSPRYKITEKSQAVAFWCDPISGHATLYWYRQILGQGPELLVQFQDESVVDDSQLPKDRFSAERLKGVDSTLKIQPAELGDSAMYLCASSGEDSRLFFGSGTQLSVL.

The chain carries TRBV21-1 and TRBJ1-2. TRBV21-1 is annotated as a pseudogene. CDR3 length equals 11 residues. As DNA, the CDR3 is TGTGCCAGCAGCAAAGGAGATGGCTACACCTTC. Its protein is CASSKGDGYTF.

V and J are TRBV5-4 and TRBJ2-7; a weak D match, TRBD1 (6 bases). The germline V and J ends were trimmed by 3 bases and 3 bases, with 7 bases remaining between them. CDR1 is SGHNT, CDR2 YYREEE, per germline (reference sequence). This CDR3 has 12 amino acids. The CDR3 here is CASSSDSYEQYF. The CDR3 DNA reads TGTGCCAGCAGCTCGGACAGCTACGAGCAGTACTTC.

The chain combines TRBV9 with TRBJ2-5; TRBD2 agrees at 8 bases. This CDR3 has 11 residues. The germline V gene encodes CDR1 SGDLS and CDR2 YYNGEE. The junction had 1 base not matched to a gene; V was cut back by 3 bases and J by 9 bases. Written as DNA, the CDR3 is TGTGCCAGCAGCGGGCGGGGGGCCCAGTACTTC. Translation gives CASSGRGAQYF.

The V gene is TRBV4-3, the J gene TRBJ2-1, with D hard to call. Germline V gives CDR1 LGHNA, CDR2 YSLEER. CDR3 size: 13 residues. Trimming shortened V by 0 bases and J by 5 bases, and 5 bases separated the two germline ends. CDR3 loop: CASSQELHNEQFF. In DNA form, the CDR3 reads TGCGCCAGCAGCCAAGAACTGCACAATGAGCAGTTCTTC.

The rearrangement links TRBV7-8 to TRBJ1-4; tentatively, D is TRBD1 (5 bases). Between the trimmed V and J ends, which lost 8 bases and 3 bases, there was a span of 19 bases. The germline CDR1 and CDR2 sequences are SGHVS and FQNEAQ. This CDR3 is built from 16 residues. The CDR3 here is CASGRDPGPANEKLFF. The DNA of the CDR3 is TGTGCCAGCGGCCGGGACCCAGGCCCGGCTAATGAAAAACTGTTTTTT.